What follows is one T cell receptor beta chain and its context. The CDR3 is 14 residues long. Per germline, CDR1 LGHNA and CDR2 YSLEER. V was trimmed by 4 bases and J by 4 bases, leaving 13 bases between them. The data derive from a study of human CD8 memory T cell subsets. It was UMI-labeled 5' RACE by which the TCR beta libraries were made. TCRdb analysed the 5' RACE reads with MiXCR anew, one entry per CDR3 protein. The data contain fewer than 8,500 distinct CDR3 sequences, around 4% of them singletons. This clonotype was obtained from a human donor in good health. J is TRBJ1-1 and V is TRBV4-3; no clear D. Specimen: CD8+ T cells from PBMCs. Here the CDR3 reads CASSPIHTITEAFF. The CDR3 DNA reads as TGCGCCAGCAGCCCGATCCACACCATCACTGAAGCTTTCTTT.